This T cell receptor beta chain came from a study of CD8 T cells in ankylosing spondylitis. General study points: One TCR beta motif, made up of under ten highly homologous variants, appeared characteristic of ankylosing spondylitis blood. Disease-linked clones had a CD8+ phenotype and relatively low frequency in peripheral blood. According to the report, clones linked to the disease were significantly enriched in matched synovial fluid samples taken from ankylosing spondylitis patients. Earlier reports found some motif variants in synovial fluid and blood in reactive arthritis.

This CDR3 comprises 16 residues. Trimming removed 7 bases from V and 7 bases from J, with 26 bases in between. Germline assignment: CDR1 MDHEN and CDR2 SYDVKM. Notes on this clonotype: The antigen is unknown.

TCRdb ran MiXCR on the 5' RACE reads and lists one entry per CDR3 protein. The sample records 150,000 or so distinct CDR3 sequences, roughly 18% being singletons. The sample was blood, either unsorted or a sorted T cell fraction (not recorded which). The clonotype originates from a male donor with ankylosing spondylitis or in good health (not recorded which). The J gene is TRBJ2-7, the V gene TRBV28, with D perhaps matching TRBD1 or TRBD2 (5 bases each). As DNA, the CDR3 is TGTGCCAGCACCCACTTCCGGGGCTTCCGAATGGAAGAGCAGTACTTC. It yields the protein CASTHFRGFRMEEQYF.